The clone carrying this T cell receptor beta chain was picked up one time. The CDR3 extends over 15 amino acids. Per the germline V gene, CDR1 is SGHTA and CDR2 is FQGNSA. J was trimmed by 8 bases and V by 4 bases; bases with no gene match: 10. TCRdb re-analysed the reads in MiXCR, keeping a single row per CDR3 protein. The data show around 320,000 distinct CDR3 sequences, over 7.5% seen once. The data were taken from a study of T cell repertoires in cytomegalovirus infection. The clonotype comes from a human donor in good health (CMV status not recorded). Some clones in this sample may be carry-over from other donors' samples. Sequenced: PBMCs. The genes are TRBV7-2 and TRBJ2-1, with TRBD2 identical over 8 bases. The CDR3 reads CASSSRGLVGYEQFF. CDR3 sequence (DNA): TGTGCCAGCAGCTCTAGGGGACTAGTTGGCTATGAGCAGTTCTTC.